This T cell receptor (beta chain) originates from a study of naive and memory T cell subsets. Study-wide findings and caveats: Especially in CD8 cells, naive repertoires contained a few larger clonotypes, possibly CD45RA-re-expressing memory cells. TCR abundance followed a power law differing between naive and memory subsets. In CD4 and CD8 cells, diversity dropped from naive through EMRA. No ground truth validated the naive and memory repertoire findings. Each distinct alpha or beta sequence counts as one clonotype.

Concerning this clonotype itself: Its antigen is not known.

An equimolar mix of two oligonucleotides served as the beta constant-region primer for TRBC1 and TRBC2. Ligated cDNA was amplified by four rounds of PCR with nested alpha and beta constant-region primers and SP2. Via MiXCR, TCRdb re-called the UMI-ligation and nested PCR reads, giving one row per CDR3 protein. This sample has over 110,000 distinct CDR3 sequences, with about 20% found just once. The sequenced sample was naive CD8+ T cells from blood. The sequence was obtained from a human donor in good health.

The CDR3 loop reads CASTQTGLSNQPQHF. For the CDR3, the DNA is TGTGCCAGCACCCAAACAGGGTTAAGCAATCAGCCCCAGCATTTT. The rearrangement links TRBV12-3 or TRBV12-4 to TRBJ1-5; weak D call: TRBD1 (6 bases). V was trimmed by 7 bases and J by 1 base, leaving 14 bases between them. The CDR3 runs to 15 residues.